The clone carrying this TCR beta chain was observed a handful of times. CDR1 and CDR2 from the germline V gene are KGHSH and LQKENI. This CDR3 region has 14 residues. With 8 bases clipped from V and 2 bases from J, the junction kept 6 bases outside the gene matches. The data belong to a study of early T cells in non-severe SARS-CoV-2 infection. Each CDR3 protein is one row after TCRdb ran MiXCR on the 5' RACE reads. This sample yields over 30,000 distinct CDR3 sequences, of which around 7% are seen a single time; around 13% belongs to the top ten. Sample: whole blood, taken at baseline. The TCR was taken from an adult who was a healthcare worker with PCR-confirmed SARS-CoV-2 infection or an uninfected control (not recorded which). The rearrangement uses TRBV18 and TRBJ2-7; 10 bases line up with TRBD1. Here the CDR3 reads CASTGDRGTYEQYF. The CDR3 DNA reads as TGTGCCAGCACGGGGGACAGGGGTACCTACGAGCAGTACTTC.